What follows are 3 T cell receptor beta chains derived from one specimen sequenced in a study of cytotoxic CD8 clonotypes in ibrutinib-treated CLL (dated by TCRdb to the early 2020s). The library was obtained by the immunoSEQ multiplex PCR assay. What TCRdb holds here is the immuneACCESS table cut down to in-frame rearrangements. Part of the clones is not present; checked against another copy, under half of the missing clones reflect an unresolved V gene, and the others are unexplained. Recorded for this sample are some 43,000 clones; approximately 69% of them occurred a single time. The ten top clones hold around 13% of the sample. Per the publication, the time point label means: about a year on ibrutinib. The source material was PBMCs, sampled after 12 months of ibrutinib treatment. The receptor source for this set is a human donor with chronic lymphocytic leukemia.

The V call is TRBV5-1, the J call TRBJ2-3; D gene ambiguous. Germline V CDR1 and CDR2: SGHRS, YFSETQ. CDR3 length: 10 amino acids. V was shortened by 10 bases and J by 5 bases, with 8 bases between the two germline ends. The chain's CDR3 is CAGLKDTQYF. In DNA form, the CDR3 reads TGCGCCGGCCTAAAAGATACGCAGTATTTT.

The chain has TRBV6-5 and TRBJ1-4; D may be TRBD1 (5 bases). The length of the CDR3 is 14 residues. Between the trimmed V and J ends, which lost 6 bases and 8 bases, there was a span of 16 bases. CDR1 and CDR2 (germline): MNHEY, SVGAGI. This CDR3 reads CASSPDGGGEKLFF. DNA for the CDR3: TGTGCCAGCAGCCCCGACGGGGGTGGGGAAAAACTGTTTTTT.

In its sample, this clone was seen a few times. The gene calls are TRBV23-1 and TRBJ2-7; TRBD1 aligns across 10 bases. TRBV23-1 qualifies as an ORF whose function is uncertain. V was clipped by 2 bases and J by 4 bases; unmatched bases: 5. This CDR3 contains 15 residues. As DNA, the CDR3 is TGCGCCAGCAGTCAAAGGGACAGGGGCCATTACGAGCAGTACTTC. This translates into CASSQRDRGHYEQYF.